The T cell receptor beta chain described here comes from a study of blood T cell repertoires in COVID-19 (dated by TCRdb to 2018 to 2021). Looking at the study overall: Samples from collaborators originated in the United States, Italy and Spain and spanned both the acute and convalescent phases of COVID-19. The prospective study material was composed of cDNA or gDNA derived from T cells, B-cell-depleted T cells, or PBMCs. Samples were obtained from the ongoing ImmuneRACE study (first 160 participants) and from 950 to 1,500 subjects provided by 6 global collaborators. A freely available public database, intended as a resource for researchers studying the immune response to SARS-CoV-2, is where the repertoires were released. Where available, HLA class I and class II types were obtained from metadata supplied by the sample provider rather than from assay-based typing. The dataset comprised deeply sampled blood TCRbeta repertoires from subjects exposed to, actively infected with, or recovered from COVID-19. Sample metadata almost always included a de-identified subject ID, COVID-19 status, age in years and sex. Overall study results and their limits: The quantity of clinical and demographic metadata differed by source and by participant and was supplied without curation.

TCRbeta CDR3 regions were amplified from genomic DNA by means of the immunoSEQ Assay, a bias-controlled multiplex PCR. As for the original processing: The number of nucleated cells in each sample was estimated by amplification of reference gene primers within the assay. To quantify the absolute abundance of each unique TCRbeta CDR3 rearrangement, sequence reads were collapsed and filtered. For each sample, productive Simpson clonality was calculated by taking the square root of Simpson's diversity index across productive rearrangements. TCRdb obtained this table from immuneACCESS and retained in-frame rearrangements with V and J assigned. These tables miss some clones; where compared with another copy, unresolved V genes account for less than half of the shortfall, and the remainder is unexplained. For V, J and clone size, that table is used; D and trimming come from the DNA. The sample has a few hundred thousand clones on record, 84% of them singletons. 13% of the sample is taken by the ten largest.

Turning to this clone: The clone's antigen remains unknown. No much larger clone exists at a distance of one base, and base qualities are not known.

Measured from the cysteine to the phenylalanine, the CDR3 is 15 residues long. Only the CDR3 region is kept as DNA, spanning 45 bases read in frame from base 1. The germline V gene encodes CDR1 MNHEY and CDR2 SMNVEV (reference sequence). Relative to germline, V is 3 bases shorter and J is 9 bases shorter, with 18 bases between their ends. Each collaborating institution followed its own protocols to collect whole blood in K2EDTA tubes. For TCRbeta analysis, collaborators shipped samples as frozen whole blood, isolated PBMCs, or DNA extracted from either of those sample types. This TCR was sampled from a human donor in a cohort sampled during active COVID-19. Sequencing input: peripheral blood. The rearrangement combines TRBV27 with TRBJ2-1, and the D gene may be TRBD1, 6 bases matching. The CDR3 loop reads CASSFLGAQGTEQFF. The DNA reads TGTGCCAGCAGTTTTCTAGGGGCACAGGGAACTGAGCAGTTCTTC.